The rows below give T cell receptor beta chains drawn from one sample of a study of CD8+ T cells in alopecia areata. Generated by immunoSEQ multiplex PCR, the TCRdb table keeps only in-frame clones and is missing some. Among a few hundred thousand clones listed, under 40% were seen once. This specimen consisted of CD4+ T cells sorted from blood, obtained around week 30, from a patient treated with tofacitinib. These receptors came from a human donor with alopecia areata. The CDR3 runs from the conserved cysteine through the conserved F or W.

v_gene: TRBV29-1
len: 10
j_gene: TRBJ1-1
CDR3aa: CSVRADEAFF

v_gene: TRBV30
len: 15
j_gene: TRBJ2-1
CDR3aa: CAWSALAGPYNEQFF

v_gene: TRBV7-9
len: 19
j_gene: TRBJ1-4
CDR3aa: CASSLYLMGPTGVKEKLFF

v_gene: TRBV19
len: 12
j_gene: TRBJ1-5
CDR3aa: CASTRVGQPQHF

v_gene: TRBV5-1
len: 17
j_gene: TRBJ1-2
CDR3aa: CASSLVGGSGQTYGYTF

v_gene: TRBV30
len: 14
j_gene: TRBJ1-2
CDR3aa: CAGKGQGNSYGYTF

v_gene: TRBV29-1
len: 15
j_gene: TRBJ2-2
CDR3aa: CSVPRLASNTGELFF

v_gene: TRBV6-5
len: 14
j_gene: TRBJ1-5
CDR3aa: CASSGQASNQPQHF

v_gene: TRBV5-1
len: 16
j_gene: TRBJ1-4
CDR3aa: CASSILGQSTNEKLFF

v_gene: TRBV30
len: 17
j_gene: TRBJ1-5
CDR3aa: CAWSVGDPSRKNQPQHF

v_gene: TRBV30
len: 14
j_gene: TRBJ1-4
CDR3aa: CAWAFGGPNEKLFF

v_gene: TRBV11-2
len: 14
j_gene: TRBJ1-2
CDR3aa: CASSLQGGNYGYTF

v_gene: TRBV27
len: 16
j_gene: TRBJ2-3
CDR3aa: CASIPRQGISTSTQYF

v_gene: TRBV7-9
len: 16
j_gene: TRBJ1-5
CDR3aa: CASSLKRVGQNQPQHF

v_gene: TRBV4-1
len: 14
j_gene: TRBJ1-4
CDR3aa: CASSQAETDEKLFF

v_gene: TRBV9
len: 15
j_gene: TRBJ2-3
CDR3aa: CASSPRTSGRDTQYF

v_gene: TRBV6-6
len: 11
j_gene: TRBJ2-5
CDR3aa: CASSWGETQYF

v_gene: TRBV5-4
len: 13
j_gene: TRBJ2-1
CDR3aa: CASSKGAGNEQFF

v_gene: TRBV6-5
len: 16
j_gene: TRBJ2-3
CDR3aa: CASSYRGQPGTDTQYF

v_gene: TRBV30
len: 13
j_gene: TRBJ2-7
CDR3aa: CACLGQTGYEQYF

v_gene: TRBV30
len: 15
j_gene: TRBJ1-5
CDR3aa: CAWSVKGSGNQPQHF

v_gene: TRBV6-5
len: 12
j_gene: TRBJ2-5
CDR3aa: CASSGLQETQYF